This TCR beta chain was sequenced for a study of blood T cell repertoires in COVID-19. As for the study in general: Collection of acute and convalescent COVID-19 samples took place in the United States, Italy and Spain. Nucleic acid was either cDNA or gDNA, and it came from T cells, B-cell-depleted T cells, or PBMCs.

V lost 2 bases to trimming and J lost 4 bases, with 11 bases between them. Germline CDR1 reads SGHNT; CDR2 reads YYREEE (reference sequence). The CDR3 runs 14 residues. Authors' processing steps: Quantification of nucleated cells was approximated via reference gene primer amplification. The table came from immunoSEQ multiplex PCR; TCRdb's copy has only in-frame clones and leaves some out. The DNA gave D and trimming, while V, J and clone size come from that table. Counted here are under 150,000 clones, approximately 84% occurring once; the ten biggest clones make up 5% to 7%. Participants reported their clinical history, and cohort assignment relied on those reports.

The clonotype comes from a man aged 35 to 55 with acute COVID-19. Sequencing was carried out using PBMCs or T cells enriched from blood (not recorded which). This chain connects TRBV5-4 to TRBJ2-3, with D tentatively TRBD2 (7 bases). CDR3 protein: CASSLGGGPDTQYF. For the CDR3, the DNA is TGTGCCAGCAGCTTAGGGGGAGGGCCAGATACGCAGTATTTT.